Each of the 28 T cell receptor beta chains below was sequenced from the same sample in a study of prognosis after radiotherapy for stage I lung cancer. Using two-round multiplex PCR, the authors amplified TCR beta CDR3 from genomic DNA. Round-one PCR had primers specific to each TRBV and TRBJ gene. TCRdb passed the multiplex PCR reads through MiXCR, listing each CDR3 protein once. Of around 26,000 distinct CDR3 sequences listed, about 45% are singletons. Here the sequenced sample was PBMCs, taken before or after stereotactic body radiation therapy (not recorded which). These receptors were taken from a donor aged 50 or older with non-small cell lung cancer.

This clonotype is medium-sized (0.01 to 0.1%) by share. This chain joins TRBV5-1 and TRBJ2-7; 14 bases match TRBD2. The germline CDR1 and CDR2 sequences are SGHRS and YFSETQ. The length of the CDR3 is 15 residues. Trimming cost V 5 bases and J 4 bases; bases outside gene matches: 5. The CDR3 DNA reads TGCGCCAGCAGATCCGGGACTAGCGGGAGTTACGAGCAGTACTTC. The encoded protein is CASRSGTSGSYEQYF.

This clonotype came up many times. The chain recombines TRBV19 with TRBJ2-5; 11 positions match TRBD1. This CDR3 has 13 amino acids. J lost 4 bases, V lost 6 bases, and 1 base had no gene match. Germline V gene data show CDR1 as LNHDA and CDR2 as SQIVND (reference sequence). The CDR3 DNA is TGTGCCAGTAGGGACAGGGGGCGAGAGACCCAGTACTTC. It translates to CASRDRGRETQYF. The whole variable domain, filled in from reference TRBV19 and TRBJ2-5, reads DGGITQSPKYLFRKEGQNVTLSCEQNLNHDAMYWYRQDPGQGLRLIYYSQIVNDFQKGDIAEGYSVSREKKESFPLTVTSAQKNPTAFYLCASRDRGRETQYFGPGTRLLVL.

The J gene is TRBJ1-2, the V gene TRBV5-1; D might be TRBD1 (5 bases). The V end was cut by 8 bases, the J end by 2 bases, with 16 bases between. Germline-derived CDR1 and CDR2 are SGHRS and YFSETQ. The CDR3 is 14 residues long. CDR3 protein: CARSNPGQNYGYTF. The CDR3 bases are TGCGCCAGAAGTAACCCGGGGCAGAACTATGGCTACACCTTC.

This clonotype was counted ten times or more. The V gene is TRBV20-1, the J gene TRBJ2-7; 8 positions match TRBD2. V trimming: 3 bases; J trimming: 3 bases; junction bases outside the gene matches: 4. CDR1 DFQATT and CDR2 SNEGSKA come from the germline V gene (reference sequence). The CDR3 has 13 amino acids. CDR3 protein: CSASGGLVYEQYF. CDR3 nucleotide sequence: TGCAGTGCTAGTGGGGGACTAGTCTACGAGCAGTACTTC.

This clonotype was detected only a few times. This may be a read error, as it is one base from a much larger clone. V usage is TRBV13 and J usage is TRBJ2-7; D perhaps matches TRBD2 (6 bases). This CDR3 spans 14 amino acids. Looked up from germline, CDR1 is PRHDT and CDR2 is FYEKMQ (reference sequence). DNA of the CDR3: TGTGCCAGCAGCTCTAGCGCGAGCTCCTACGGGCAGTACTTC. Translating it yields CASSSSASSYGQYF.

This clonotype occurred many times. The chain's CDR3 is CASSPQLTGAKGYTF. In nucleotides, the CDR3 is TGTGCCAGCAGTCCTCAACTGACAGGGGCTAAAGGCTACACCTTC. The chain employs TRBV6-1 and TRBJ1-2; 8 bases line up with TRBD1. The CDR3 sequence is 15 residues long. V dropped 5 bases and J dropped 8; count of bases not matched to a gene: 13. Germline assignment: CDR1 MNHNS and CDR2 SASEGT.

This clonotype came up many times. This chain connects TRBV14 to TRBJ1-4; D gene ambiguous. This CDR3 region has 16 residues. Trimming took 1 base from V and 5 from J, leaving 14 bases between them. In germline, CDR1 is SGHDN, CDR2 FVKESK. The CDR3 DNA reads TGTGCCAGCAGCCAAGTTGAAGCACGGCAAAATGAAAAACTGTTTTTT. It codes for CASSQVEARQNEKLFF.

The chain couples TRBV6-5 to TRBJ1-6; tentatively, D is TRBD1 (5 bases). The CDR3 covers 18 residues. Looked up from germline, CDR1 is MNHEY and CDR2 is SVGAGI. Trimming left V 0 bases short and J 6 bases short, with 18 bases between. Written as DNA, the CDR3 is TGTGCCAGCAGTTACTCCTTCAGGGATACCGGTCGTAATTCACCCCTCCACTTT. Translated, it gives CASSYSFRDTGRNSPLHF.

This clonotype was counted many times. The rearrangement joins TRBV28 to TRBJ1-1; the D is unclear. The CDR3 contains 13 residues. V was trimmed by 5 bases and J by 8 bases, leaving 15 bases between them. The germline V gene encodes CDR1 MDHEN and CDR2 SYDVKM. In nucleotides, the CDR3 is TGTGCCAGCAGTCCCCCGTGGGCAGCCGAAGCTTTCTTT. It is translated as CASSPPWAAEAFF.

This clonotype was counted ten times or more. The chain links TRBV19 to TRBJ2-5; 13 positions agree with TRBD2. The germline CDR1 and CDR2 sequences are LNHDA and SQIVND (reference sequence). V dropped 3 bases and J dropped 5; count of bases not matched to a gene: 3. CDR3 length: 15 residues. CDR3 DNA sequence: TGTGCCAGTAGTATTTTGACTAGCGGGAGGGAGACCCAGTACTTC. It is translated as CASSILTSGRETQYF. The full variable domain, completed using reference TRBV19 and TRBJ2-5, is DGGITQSPKYLFRKEGQNVTLSCEQNLNHDAMYWYRQDPGQGLRLIYYSQIVNDFQKGDIAEGYSVSREKKESFPLTVTSAQKNPTAFYLCASSILTSGRETQYFGPGTRLLVL.

This clonotype was recorded only once. The rearrangement joins TRBV12-5 to TRBJ1-1; D gene unclear. V was pared by 5 bases and J by 4 bases, with 17 bases between. Per germline, CDR1 LGHNT and CDR2 FRNRAP. CDR3 length: 15 residues. The DNA for the CDR3 is TGTGCTAGTGGTCCGGACGGCGGGAAGTTCACTGAAGCTTTCTTT. Translating it yields CASGPDGGKFTEAFF.

The chain carries TRBV28 and TRBJ2-7, with D possibly TRBD1 on 6 matching bases. The germline V and J ends were trimmed by 4 bases and 3 bases, with 7 bases remaining between them. Per germline, CDR1 MDHEN and CDR2 SYDVKM. The CDR3 consists of 12 residues. CDR3 region: CASSYRDYEQYF. The DNA for the CDR3 is TGTGCCAGCAGTTACAGGGACTACGAGCAGTACTTC.

The genes are TRBV28 and TRBJ1-2; a possible D gene is TRBD1 (6 bases). V gave up 2 bases and J gave up 7 bases, with 11 bases separating them. The CDR3 sequence is 13 residues long. CDR1 is MDHEN, CDR2 SYDVKM, per germline. The CDR3 DNA is TGTGCCAGCAGTTTAGGGGCCAGGGGTGGCTACACCTTC. The encoded protein is CASSLGARGGYTF.

This clonotype appeared many times. The chain joins TRBV9 to TRBJ2-1, with D possibly being TRBD2 (6 bases). CDR1 and CDR2 from the germline V gene are SGDLS and YYNGEE. Trimming took off 0 bases at V and 2 bases at J, with 21 bases between the two ends. This CDR3 has 19 amino acids. CDR3 loop: CASSVVSEGVSGPYNEQFF. In DNA form, the CDR3 reads TGTGCCAGCAGCGTAGTTTCGGAGGGCGTTAGCGGCCCCTACAATGAGCAGTTCTTC. Supplemented by reference TRBV9 and TRBJ2-1, the full variable domain reads DSGVTQTPKHLITATGQRVTLRCSPRSGDLSVYWYQQSLDQGLQFLIQYYNGEERAKGNILERFSAQQFPDLHSELNLSSLELGDSALYFCASSVVSEGVSGPYNEQFFGPGTRLTVL.

Remarks on this clonotype: A far larger clone is one base from this, pointing to a likely read error. The chain couples TRBV6-1 to TRBJ2-1; D is unclear. V lost 7 bases to trimming and J lost 9 bases, with 10 bases between them. Germline V lookup: CDR1 MNHNS, CDR2 SASEGT. The CDR3 totals 11 residues. CDR3 sequence: CASIWLGEQFF. Written as DNA, the CDR3 is TGTGCCAGCATTTGGTTGGGTGAGCAGTTCTTC.

This clonotype was detected many times. The chain couples TRBV28 to TRBJ1-5, with D uncertain. The germline CDR1 and CDR2 sequences are MDHEN and SYDVKM. Trimming removed 3 bases at V and 6 bases at J, with 18 bases between. This CDR3 is 16 amino acids long. The CDR3 loop reads CASSFISAPPGQPQHF. The CDR3 DNA reads TGTGCCAGCAGTTTTATTTCCGCCCCACCGGGTCAGCCCCAGCATTTT.

The chain carries TRBV6-9 and TRBJ2-1, with 10 bases aligning to TRBD2. Trimming cost V 3 bases and J 4 bases; bases outside gene matches: 15. CDR3 length: 19 amino acids. Germline assignment: CDR1 MNHGY and CDR2 SVAAGI. The DNA of the CDR3 is TGTGCCAGCAGTTACTCAGTTGGTCTTGGACTAGCGGCGTACAATGAGCAGTTCTTC. Translation gives CASSYSVGLGLAAYNEQFF.

The chain employs TRBV2 and TRBJ1-6; a possible D gene is TRBD1 (5 bases). Germline V gene lookup returns CDR1 SNHLY and CDR2 FYNNEI. The CDR3 is 14 residues long. Trimming removed 2 bases at V and 10 bases at J, with 12 bases between. CDR3: CASSELWDSSPLHF. DNA of the CDR3: TGTGCCAGCAGTGAACTGTGGGACTCCTCACCCCTCCACTTT.

The chain uses TRBV20-1 and TRBJ1-1; TRBD1 is a possible D gene (6 bases). The ends were cut back, 7 bases at V and 4 bases at J, with 16 bases in the middle. CDR1 and CDR2 (germline): DFQATT, SNEGSKA (reference sequence). The CDR3 sequence is 13 residues long. The CDR3 loop is CSVARGTTTEAFF. The CDR3 bases are TGCAGTGTCGCAAGGGGGACGACCACTGAAGCTTTCTTT.

The rearrangement links TRBV6-2 or TRBV6-3 to TRBJ2-7, with 9 bases identical to TRBD1. The germline V gene encodes CDR1 MNHEY and CDR2 SVGEGT. CDR3 length: 20 amino acids. After removal of 3 bases from V and 7 bases from J, the junction contained 25 bases not matched to a gene. The CDR3 protein is CASSYYAPGQGPQSPWEQYF. The CDR3 nucleotides are TGTGCCAGCAGTTATTATGCCCCGGGACAGGGCCCCCAGTCCCCTTGGGAGCAGTACTTC.

Judged by abundance, this clonotype is medium-sized. V gene TRBV27 combines with J gene TRBJ2-7; possible D gene TRBD1, 5 bases. V lost 6 bases, J lost 3 bases, and 15 bases lay in between. The CDR3 loop spans 14 amino acids. The V gene's germline CDR1 is MNHEY and CDR2 SMNVEV (reference sequence). CDR3 DNA sequence: TGTGCCAGCAGCATGGGGCAGGCGATCTACGAGCAGTACTTC. Translating gives CASSMGQAIYEQYF.

This clonotype was seen repeatedly, ten times or more. The rearrangement uses TRBV3-1 and TRBJ2-2, with TRBD1 matching 9 bases. CDR3 length: 15 amino acids. Germline V gene sequence: CDR1 LGHDT, CDR2 YNNKEL (reference sequence). J was trimmed by 3 bases and V by 10 bases; bases with no gene match: 9. For the CDR3, the DNA is TGTGCCACCCGTGGACAGGGGAAACACACCGGGGAGCTGTTTTTT. It yields the protein CATRGQGKHTGELFF.

This clonotype appeared many times. The chain uses TRBV5-4 and TRBJ2-3, with D hard to call. Trimming removed 2 bases from V and 10 bases from J, with 14 bases in between. Per the germline V gene, CDR1 is SGHNT and CDR2 is YYREEE (reference sequence). The length of the CDR3 is 13 residues. Here the CDR3 reads CASSLQSVFSQYF. Written as DNA, the CDR3 is TGTGCCAGCAGCTTACAGTCCGTGTTTTCGCAGTATTTT. Combining the CDR3 with reference TRBV5-4 and TRBJ2-3 gives the whole variable domain ETGVTQSPTHLIKTRGQQVTLRCSSQSGHNTVSWYQQALGQGPQFIFQYYREEENGRGNFPPRFSGLQFPNYSSELNVNALELDDSALYLCASSLQSVFSQYFGPGTRLTVL.

The chain uses TRBV4-1 and TRBJ1-2; 7 nucleotides match TRBD1. Trimming cost V 0 bases and J 1 base; bases outside gene matches: 5. Germline lookup yields CDR1 MGHRA and CDR2 YSYEKL. There are 16 residues in the CDR3. As DNA, the CDR3 is TGCGCCAGCAGCCAAGATGGGACAGAATATAACTATGGCTACACCTTC. It codes for CASSQDGTEYNYGYTF.

In this sample, this clonotype turned up many times. The chain is built from TRBV20-1 and TRBJ2-1; D gene unclear. CDR3 length: 13 residues. The germline CDR1 and CDR2 sequences are DFQATT and SNEGSKA (reference sequence). Trimming cost V 8 bases and J 8 bases, with 19 bases left between them. The chain's CDR3 is CSTPIPGGDEQFF. CDR3 nucleotide sequence: TGCAGTACACCCATCCCGGGTGGGGATGAGCAGTTCTTC.

With regard to this clonotype: It differs at one base from a far larger clone, so likely a read error. The chain employs TRBV6-4 and TRBJ1-2; D is perhaps TRBD1 (5 bases). CDR1 and CDR2 from the germline V gene are MRHNA and SNTAGT. The CDR3 covers 14 residues. The DNA of the CDR3 is TGTGTCAGCAGTAACCCGGGGCAGAACTATGGCTACACCTTC. Translated: CVSSNPGQNYGYTF.

This chain connects TRBV7-2 to TRBJ1-2; D possibly corresponds to TRBD1 (5 bases). In germline, CDR1 is SGHTA, CDR2 FQGNSA. Trimming shortened V by 2 bases and J by 8 bases, and 9 bases separated the two germline ends. This CDR3 comprises 12 residues. CDR3 nucleotide sequence: TGTGCCAGCAGCTTATGGGGCAGCGGCTACACCTTC. Its translation is CASSLWGSGYTF. The full variable domain, its missing parts supplied by reference TRBV7-2 and TRBJ1-2, is GAGVSQSPSNKVTEKGKDVELRCDPISGHTALYWYRQSLGQGLEFLIYFQGNSAPDKSGLPSDRFSAERTGGSVSTLTIQRTQQEDSAVYLCASSLWGSGYTFGSGTRLTVV.

The chain has TRBV7-3 and TRBJ2-1; D possibly corresponds to TRBD2 (6 bases). The CDR3 runs to 15 residues. The germline gives CDR1 SGHTA, CDR2 FQGTGA. Trimming took off 2 bases at V and 4 bases at J, with 12 bases between the two ends. CDR3 in amino acids: CASSLSSAGYNEQFF. The CDR3 coding sequence is TGTGCCAGCAGCTTATCTAGCGCGGGGTACAATGAGCAGTTCTTC.